Below, 5 T cell receptor beta chains from the same sample are listed, as sequenced in a study of blood T cell repertoires in COVID-19. Clones were read by immunoSEQ multiplex PCR, and TCRdb kept only the in-frame ones, dropping some. The sample holds approximately 140,000 clones, 82% seen once. The sample taken for sequencing was peripheral blood. The receptors were sampled from a human donor with acute or convalescent COVID-19. The donor label of this sample is uncertain.

The chain joins TRBV6-6 to TRBJ2-5; TRBD2 matches at 15 bases. V lost 4 bases to trimming and J lost 4 bases; unmatched junction nucleotides: 4. The CDR3 is 16 residues long. The V gene's germline CDR1 is MNHNY and CDR2 SVGAGI (reference sequence). The CDR3 loop is CASSFGLAGGGETQYF. The CDR3, as DNA: TGTGCCAGCAGTTTCGGACTAGCGGGGGGGGGAGAGACCCAGTACTTC.

The V gene is TRBV6-6, the J gene TRBJ1-2; weak D call: TRBD1 (6 bases). Germline V gene sequence: CDR1 MNHNY, CDR2 SVGAGI (reference sequence). Trimming removed 4 bases at V and 8 bases at J, with 20 bases between. CDR3 size: 15 residues. The CDR3 is CASSFSQGRLGGYTF. The CDR3 DNA reads as TGTGCCAGCAGTTTCTCTCAGGGGCGCCTCGGAGGCTACACCTTC.

In its sample, this clone was seen a few times. The chain has TRBV20-1 and TRBJ1-1; D is uncertain. V dropped 6 bases and J dropped 8 bases, with 13 bases sitting between them. This CDR3 comprises 11 residues. Germline V gene lookup returns CDR1 DFQATT and CDR2 SNEGSKA (reference sequence). CDR3 in DNA: TGCAGTGCCATTTACGGGGTGGAAGCTTTCTTT. It is translated as CSAIYGVEAFF.

In DNA, the CDR3 is TGTGCCATCAGGACAGGATCACTCTCTGGAAACACCATATATTTT. Protein product: CAIRTGSLSGNTIYF. The chain has TRBV10-3 and TRBJ1-3, with D possibly being TRBD1 (6 bases). The V and J ends lost 6 bases and 0 bases respectively, with 12 bases between them. Germline values: CDR1 ENHRY, CDR2 SYGVKD. This CDR3 is 15 amino acids long.

The CDR3 protein is CASSFGREGTQYF. CDR3 sequence (DNA): TGTGCCAGCAGCTTCGGCAGAGAGGGGACCCAGTACTTC. This chain joins TRBV5-6 and TRBJ2-5, with D perhaps matching TRBD2 (5 bases). This CDR3 spans 13 amino acids. V lost 2 bases and J lost 7, with 12 bases in between. Per the germline V gene, CDR1 is SGHDT and CDR2 is YYEEEE.